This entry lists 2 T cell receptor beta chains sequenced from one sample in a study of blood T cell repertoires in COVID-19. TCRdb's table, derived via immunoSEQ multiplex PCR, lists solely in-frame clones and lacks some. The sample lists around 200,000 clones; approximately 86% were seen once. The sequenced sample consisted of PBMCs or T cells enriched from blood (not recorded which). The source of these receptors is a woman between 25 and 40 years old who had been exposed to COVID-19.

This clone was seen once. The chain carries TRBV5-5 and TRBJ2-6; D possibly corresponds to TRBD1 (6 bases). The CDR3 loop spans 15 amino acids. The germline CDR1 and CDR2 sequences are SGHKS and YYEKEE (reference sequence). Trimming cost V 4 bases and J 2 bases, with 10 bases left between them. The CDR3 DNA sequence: TGTGCCAGCAGCATACAGGGTCCTGGGGCCAACGTCCTGACTTTC. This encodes CASSIQGPGANVLTF.

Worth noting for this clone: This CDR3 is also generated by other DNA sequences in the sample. CDR3 protein: CASSLTENTEAFF. DNA of the CDR3: TGTGCCAGCAGCTTGACAGAAAACACTGAAGCTTTCTTT. The chain is built from TRBV2 and TRBJ1-1; the D gene is possibly TRBD1 (5 bases). With 6 bases removed from V and 2 bases from J, the gap between germline ends came to 10 bases. From germline, CDR1 is SNHLY and CDR2 FYNNEI. The CDR3 spans 13 residues.